Listed here is a single T cell receptor (beta chain). The sample is drawn from a study of T cells in Graves' hyperthyroidism and ophthalmopathy. The germline CDR1 and CDR2 sequences are SGHTA and FQGNSA. Trimming cost V 5 bases and J 3 bases, with 16 bases left between them. This CDR3 is 16 amino acids long. RNA transcripts provided the source from which TCR beta CDR3 regions were amplified. HTBI primers were used for first-round RT-PCR of the TCR CDR3. In TCRdb, the multiplex PCR reads were re-called with MiXCR into one record per CDR3 protein. The data contain 410,000 or so distinct CDR3 sequences, approximately 15% of them seen just once; the ten biggest clones take up approximately 13%.

The sequencing input was blood. The source is a man aged 18 to 30 with Graves' ophthalmopathy. The V gene is TRBV7-2, the J gene TRBJ2-2; tentatively, D is TRBD1 (6 bases). The CDR3 sequence is CASSHPRGMDTGELFF. Written as DNA, the CDR3 is TGTGCCAGCAGCCACCCCAGGGGAATGGACACCGGGGAGCTGTTTTTT.